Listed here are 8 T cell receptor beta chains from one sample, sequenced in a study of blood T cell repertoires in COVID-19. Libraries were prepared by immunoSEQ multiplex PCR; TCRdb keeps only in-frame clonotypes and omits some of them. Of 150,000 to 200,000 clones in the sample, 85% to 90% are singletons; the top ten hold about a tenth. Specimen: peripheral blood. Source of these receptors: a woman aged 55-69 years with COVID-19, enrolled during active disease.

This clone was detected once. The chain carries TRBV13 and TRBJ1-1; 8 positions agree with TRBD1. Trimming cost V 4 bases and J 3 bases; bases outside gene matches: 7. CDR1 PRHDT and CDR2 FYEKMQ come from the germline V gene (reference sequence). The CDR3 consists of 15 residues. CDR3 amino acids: CASSSTGGRDTEAFF. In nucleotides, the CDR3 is TGTGCCAGCAGCTCAACAGGGGGAAGGGACACTGAAGCTTTCTTT.

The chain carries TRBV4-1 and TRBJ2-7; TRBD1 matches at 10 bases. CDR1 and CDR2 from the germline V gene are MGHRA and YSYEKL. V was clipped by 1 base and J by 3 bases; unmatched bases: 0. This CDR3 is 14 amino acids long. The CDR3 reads CASSQGDRGYEQYF. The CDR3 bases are TGCGCCAGCAGCCAAGGGGACAGGGGCTACGAGCAGTACTTC.

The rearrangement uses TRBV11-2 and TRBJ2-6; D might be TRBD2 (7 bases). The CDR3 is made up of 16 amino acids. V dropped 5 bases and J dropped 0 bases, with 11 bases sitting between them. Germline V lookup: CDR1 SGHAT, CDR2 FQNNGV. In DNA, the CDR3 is TGTGCCAGCAGCCAGGGGACTAACTCTGGGGCCAACGTCCTGACTTTC. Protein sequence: CASSQGTNSGANVLTF.

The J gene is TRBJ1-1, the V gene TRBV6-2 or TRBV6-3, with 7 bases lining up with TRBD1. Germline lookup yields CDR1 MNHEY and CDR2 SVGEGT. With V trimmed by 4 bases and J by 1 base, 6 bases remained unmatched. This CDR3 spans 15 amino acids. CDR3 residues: CASSWVQGRNTEAFF. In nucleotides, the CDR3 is TGTGCCAGCAGTTGGGTACAGGGGAGGAACACTGAAGCTTTCTTT.

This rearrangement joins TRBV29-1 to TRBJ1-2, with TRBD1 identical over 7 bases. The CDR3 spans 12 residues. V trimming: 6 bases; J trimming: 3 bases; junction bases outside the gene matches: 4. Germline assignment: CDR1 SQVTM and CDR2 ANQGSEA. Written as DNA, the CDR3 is TGCAGCGTCGGGGACAGTGACTATGGCTACACCTTC. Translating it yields CSVGDSDYGYTF.

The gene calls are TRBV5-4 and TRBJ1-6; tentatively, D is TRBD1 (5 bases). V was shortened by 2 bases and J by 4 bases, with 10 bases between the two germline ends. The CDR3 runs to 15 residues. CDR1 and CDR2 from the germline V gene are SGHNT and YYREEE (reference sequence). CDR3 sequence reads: CASSFLQEYNSPLHF. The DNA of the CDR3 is TGTGCCAGCAGCTTCCTACAGGAGTATAATTCACCCCTCCACTTT.

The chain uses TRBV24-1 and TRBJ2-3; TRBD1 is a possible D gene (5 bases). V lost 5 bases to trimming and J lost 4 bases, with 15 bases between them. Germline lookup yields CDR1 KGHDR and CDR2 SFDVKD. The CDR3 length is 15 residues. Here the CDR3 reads CATSGLQGGPDTQYF. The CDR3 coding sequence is TGTGCCACCAGTGGATTGCAGGGTGGACCAGATACGCAGTATTTT.

CDR3 sequence: CASSQKGGAPNEKLFF. CDR3 nucleotides: TGTGCCAGCAGCCAAAAGGGGGGGGCCCCTAATGAAAAACTGTTTTTT. This chain links TRBV5-4 with TRBJ1-4; a possible D gene is TRBD1 (6 bases). CDR1 and CDR2 from the germline V gene are SGHNT and YYREEE (reference sequence). V was pared by 4 bases and J by 3 bases, with 16 bases between. CDR3 length equals 16 residues.